These 20 T cell receptor beta chains came from one sample sequenced in a study of blood T cell repertoires in COVID-19. TCRdb keeps only in-frame clones here, not all; method: immunoSEQ multiplex PCR. Among some 69,000 clones listed, 65% to 85% were seen once. Sequenced sample: peripheral blood. These TCRs come from a man older than 75 with active or convalescent COVID-19.

This sequence joins TRBV30 and TRBJ2-7; tentatively, D is TRBD2 (5 bases). CDR1 and CDR2 (germline): GTSNPN, SVGIG (reference sequence). CDR3 length: 14 residues. Trimming took 0 bases from V and 3 from J, leaving 12 bases between them. The chain's CDR3 is CAWSVGLALYEQYF. CDR3 nucleotide sequence: TGTGCCTGGAGTGTTGGGCTAGCTCTCTACGAGCAGTACTTC. Full variable domain (rest looked up from reference TRBV30 and TRBJ2-7): SQTIHQWPATLVQPVGSPLSLECTVEGTSNPNLYWYRQAAGRGLQLLFYSVGIGQISSEVPQNLSASRPQDRQFILSSKKLLLSDSGFYLCAWSVGLALYEQYFGPGTRLTVT.

The rearrangement uses TRBV11-1 and TRBJ2-3; 11 positions agree with TRBD2. Trimming removed 1 base from V and 4 bases from J; junction bases left unmatched: 4. CDR1 and CDR2 from the germline V gene are SGHAT and FQDESV (reference sequence). The CDR3 is 16 residues long. CDR3 in DNA: TGTGCCAGCAGCTTAGTTGGACTAGCGGGTCCAGATACGCAGTATTTT. It translates to CASSLVGLAGPDTQYF.

This clone has just one count. The chain combines TRBV7-8 with TRBJ2-2; D ambiguous. The CDR3 extends over 14 amino acids. Germline-derived CDR1 and CDR2 are SGHVS and FQNEAQ. With 4 bases removed from V and 2 bases from J, the gap between germline ends came to 8 bases. CDR3 DNA sequence: TGTGCCAGCAGCTCGCCGGTAAACACCGGGGAGCTGTTTTTT. This codes for CASSSPVNTGELFF.

V is TRBV19 and J is TRBJ2-1; D may be TRBD1 (6 bases). Trimming removed 4 bases from V and 7 bases from J, with 14 bases in between. Germline V gives CDR1 LNHDA, CDR2 SQIVND (reference sequence). There are 14 residues in the CDR3. This CDR3 reads CASSKGDRWNEQFF. The CDR3 bases are TGTGCCAGTAGTAAAGGAGACAGGTGGAATGAGCAGTTCTTC. The full variable domain, its missing parts supplied by reference TRBV19 and TRBJ2-1, is DGGITQSPKYLFRKEGQNVTLSCEQNLNHDAMYWYRQDPGQGLRLIYYSQIVNDFQKGDIAEGYSVSREKKESFPLTVTSAQKNPTAFYLCASSKGDRWNEQFFGPGTRLTVL.

The rearrangement uses TRBV15 and TRBJ2-1; 8 bases are shared with TRBD1. The V and J ends lost 3 bases and 7 bases, in that order; junction bases with no gene match: 2. Germline CDR1 is LNHNV and CDR2 is YYDKDF (reference sequence). The CDR3 consists of 13 residues. The CDR3 is CATSSDRGNEQFF. The DNA for the CDR3 is TGTGCCACCAGCAGCGACAGGGGAAATGAGCAGTTCTTC. The full variable domain, completed using reference TRBV15 and TRBJ2-1, is DAMVIQNPRYQVTQFGKPVTLSCSQTLNHNVMYWYQQKSSQAPKLLFHYYDKDFNNEADTPDNFQSRRPNTSFCFLDIRSPGLGDTAMYLCATSSDRGNEQFFGPGTRLTVL.

The chain employs TRBV18 and TRBJ1-1, with TRBD1 as a possible D gene (6 bases). Trimming removed 6 bases from V and 2 bases from J, with 10 bases in between. The CDR3 totals 13 residues. In germline, CDR1 is KGHSH, CDR2 LQKENI. Here the CDR3 reads CASSGQKNTEAFF. The DNA for the CDR3 is TGTGCCAGCTCTGGACAGAAAAACACTGAAGCTTTCTTT.

The CDR3 DNA follows: TGTGCCAGCAGTTTGATGGAGACTAGCGGCGAGCAGTACTTC. Translated: CASSLMETSGEQYF. The chain carries TRBV27 and TRBJ2-7; 9 bases match TRBD2. Germline V lookup: CDR1 MNHEY, CDR2 SMNVEV (reference sequence). J gave up 6 bases and V 3 bases, and 6 bases lay outside the gene matches. The CDR3 covers 14 residues.

This chain connects TRBV18 to TRBJ2-2, with D possibly TRBD2 on 5 matching bases. In germline, CDR1 is KGHSH, CDR2 LQKENI. V lost 0 bases and J lost 5, with 10 bases in between. The CDR3 has 15 residues. The CDR3: CASSPPRGWTGELFF. In DNA, the CDR3 is TGTGCCAGCTCACCACCCCGGGGATGGACCGGGGAGCTGTTTTTT.

The V gene is TRBV11-3, the J gene TRBJ1-3; TRBD1 matches at 7 bases. Losses at the gene ends were 4 bases for V and 0 bases for J; bases not matched to a gene: 3. CDR1 SGHNT and CDR2 YENEEA come from the germline V gene. The CDR3 is made up of 15 amino acids. The CDR3 protein is CASSSGQISGNTIYF. The CDR3 coding sequence is TGTGCCAGCAGCTCGGGACAGATCTCTGGAAACACCATATATTTT.

The gene calls are TRBV19 and TRBJ1-3, with D possibly being TRBD1 (5 bases). Trimming took 7 bases from V and 2 from J, leaving 9 bases between them. The CDR3 has 13 residues. CDR1 is LNHDA and CDR2 is SQIVND in the germline V gene (reference sequence). The chain's CDR3 is CASTSRAGNTIYF. The DNA for the CDR3 is TGTGCCAGTACCTCCAGGGCTGGAAACACCATATATTTT.

This chain connects TRBV3-1 (or the pseudogene TRBV3-2) to TRBJ2-2; D is undetermined. V lost 2 bases and J lost 0, with 10 bases in between. CDR1 is LGHDT, CDR2 YNNKEL, per germline (reference sequence). This CDR3 comprises 16 residues. In DNA form, the CDR3 reads TGTGCCAGCAGCCAAAGTCCCAGGTCGAACACCGGGGAGCTGTTTTTT. Amino acid sequence: CASSQSPRSNTGELFF.

The V and J genes are TRBV28 and TRBJ1-2; D not certain. The V and J ends lost 10 bases and 4 bases respectively, with 16 bases between them. The CDR3 runs to 13 residues. Per germline, CDR1 MDHEN and CDR2 SYDVKM. The CDR3 reads CAIFDGRAYGYTF. CDR3 in DNA: TGTGCCATCTTCGACGGGCGGGCCTATGGCTACACCTTC.

This chain uses TRBV5-1 with TRBJ1-6; D gene ambiguous. Germline assignment: CDR1 SGHRS and CDR2 YFSETQ. The length of the CDR3 is 16 residues. Deletions cut 4 bases from V and 10 bases from J, with 21 bases between. The CDR3 region is CASSPEGGRSRSPLHF. The CDR3 DNA follows: TGCGCCAGCAGCCCCGAGGGCGGCAGGTCGCGCTCACCCCTCCACTTT.

The chain links TRBV30 to TRBJ1-2, with 8 bases lining up with TRBD1. Germline-derived CDR1 and CDR2 are GTSNPN and SVGIG (reference sequence). There are 12 residues in the CDR3. V dropped 3 bases and J dropped 3; count of bases not matched to a gene: 0. The CDR3 nucleotides read TGTGCCTGGAGACAGGGGGACTATGGCTACACCTTC. It yields the protein CAWRQGDYGYTF.

The chain joins TRBV6-6 to TRBJ1-5; 8 bases align to TRBD1. V dropped 5 bases and J dropped 5; count of bases not matched to a gene: 5. The CDR3 consists of 14 residues. Germline V gives CDR1 MNHNY, CDR2 SVGAGI (reference sequence). CDR3 DNA: TGTGCCAGCAGTCGACAGGGGATCCATCAGCCCCAGCATTTT. This encodes CASSRQGIHQPQHF.

This sequence joins TRBV5-4 and TRBJ2-1; tentatively, D is TRBD2 (5 bases). V was cut by 1 base and J by 6 bases, with 11 bases left in between. CDR1 is SGHNT, CDR2 YYREEE, per germline (reference sequence). CDR3 size: 14 residues. This CDR3 reads CASSLSGSRNEQFF. CDR3 nucleotides: TGTGCCAGCAGCTTGAGTGGGAGTCGCAATGAGCAGTTCTTC. The entire variable domain, with the rest obtained from reference TRBV5-4 and TRBJ2-1, is as follows: ETGVTQSPTHLIKTRGQQVTLRCSSQSGHNTVSWYQQALGQGPQFIFQYYREEENGRGNFPPRFSGLQFPNYSSELNVNALELDDSALYLCASSLSGSRNEQFFGPGTRLTVL.

This clone has only one observation. The chain uses TRBV2 and TRBJ2-5, with TRBD1 identical over 7 bases. Germline assignment: CDR1 SNHLY and CDR2 FYNNEI. Trimming removed 4 bases from V and 7 bases from J; junction bases left unmatched: 9. CDR3 length equals 14 residues. CDR3 in amino acids: CASSVEGGTATQYF. The DNA of the CDR3 is TGTGCCAGCAGTGTTGAAGGGGGCACGGCGACCCAGTACTTC.

The chain recombines TRBV27 with TRBJ1-4; no firm D call. Germline V gives CDR1 MNHEY, CDR2 SMNVEV (reference sequence). V was trimmed by 1 base and J by 2 bases, leaving 8 bases between them. This CDR3 contains 15 residues. This CDR3 is CASSLFGRTNEKLFF. The CDR3 DNA sequence: TGTGCCAGCAGTTTATTTGGTCGGACTAATGAAAAACTGTTTTTT.

This chain joins TRBV12-5 and TRBJ2-3, with 8 bases fitting TRBD2. The CDR3 is 14 amino acids. V lost 5 bases to trimming and J lost 4 bases; unmatched junction nucleotides: 5. CDR1 is LGHNT and CDR2 is FRNRAP in the germline V gene. The CDR3 region has the DNA TGTGCTAGTGGTCGGGGGGGGCGTGCAGATACGCAGTATTTT. As protein: CASGRGGRADTQYF.

The chain combines TRBV6-5 with TRBJ1-1; 7 bases agree with TRBD1. The CDR3 length is 14 residues. CDR1 is MNHEY, CDR2 SVGAGI, per germline. V shed 2 bases, J shed 2 bases, and the junction held 2 bases outside the gene matches. In nucleotides, the CDR3 is TGTGCCAGCAGTTACGGACAGGCCAACACTGAAGCTTTCTTT. Protein sequence: CASSYGQANTEAFF.